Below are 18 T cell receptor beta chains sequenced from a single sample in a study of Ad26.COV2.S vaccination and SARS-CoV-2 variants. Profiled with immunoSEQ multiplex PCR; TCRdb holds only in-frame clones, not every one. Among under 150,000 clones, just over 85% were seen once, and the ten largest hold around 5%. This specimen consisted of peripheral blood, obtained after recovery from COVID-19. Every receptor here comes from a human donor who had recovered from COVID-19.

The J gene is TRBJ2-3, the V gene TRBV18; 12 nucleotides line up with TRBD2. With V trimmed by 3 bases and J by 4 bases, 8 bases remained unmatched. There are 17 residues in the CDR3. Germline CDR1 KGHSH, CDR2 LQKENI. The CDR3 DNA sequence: TGTGCCAGCTCACCCCTGGCTAGCGGGGGGGCGGCAGATACGCAGTATTTT. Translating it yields CASSPLASGGAADTQYF.

CDR3 bases: TGTGCCAGCAGCTTGGACACGACCTCCTACGAGCAGTACTTC. Protein sequence: CASSLDTTSYEQYF. The chain links TRBV7-9 to TRBJ2-7, with TRBD1 as a possible D gene (5 bases). V was pared by 3 bases and J by 0 bases, with 9 bases between. CDR1 is SEHNR and CDR2 is FQNEAQ in the germline V gene (reference sequence). The length of the CDR3 is 14 residues.

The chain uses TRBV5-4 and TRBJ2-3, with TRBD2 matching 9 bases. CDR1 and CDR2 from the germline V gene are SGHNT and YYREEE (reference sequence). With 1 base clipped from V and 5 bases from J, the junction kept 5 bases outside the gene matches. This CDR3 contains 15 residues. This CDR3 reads CASSLFSGGGDTQYF. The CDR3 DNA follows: TGTGCCAGCAGCTTGTTTAGCGGGGGTGGAGATACGCAGTATTTT.

The DNA of the CDR3 is TGTGCCAGCAGCTTGGTCTCGGCCTTCTATAATTCACCCCTCCACTTT. Translation gives CASSLVSAFYNSPLHF. The chain combines TRBV5-4 with TRBJ1-6, with D unresolved. There are 16 residues in the CDR3. CDR1 SGHNT and CDR2 YYREEE come from the germline V gene (reference sequence). V lost 0 bases, J lost 3 bases, and 10 bases lay in between. Using reference TRBV5-4 and TRBJ1-6 for the parts outside the CDR3, the full variable domain is ETGVTQSPTHLIKTRGQQVTLRCSSQSGHNTVSWYQQALGQGPQFIFQYYREEENGRGNFPPRFSGLQFPNYSSELNVNALELDDSALYLCASSLVSAFYNSPLHFGNGTRLTVT.

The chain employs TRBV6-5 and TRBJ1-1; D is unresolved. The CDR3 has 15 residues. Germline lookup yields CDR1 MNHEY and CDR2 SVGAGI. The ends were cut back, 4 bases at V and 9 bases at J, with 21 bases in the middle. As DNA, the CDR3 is TGTGCCAGCAGTTCAACAAGGGCAGTACCCTTTAAAGCTTTCTTT. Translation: CASSSTRAVPFKAFF.

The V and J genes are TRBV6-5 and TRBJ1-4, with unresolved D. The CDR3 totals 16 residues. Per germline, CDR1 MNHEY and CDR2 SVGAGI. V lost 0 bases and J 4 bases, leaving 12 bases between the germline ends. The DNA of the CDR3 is TGTGCCAGCAGTTACTCGAGATGGGGTGGTAATGAAAAACTGTTTTTT. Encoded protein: CASSYSRWGGNEKLFF.

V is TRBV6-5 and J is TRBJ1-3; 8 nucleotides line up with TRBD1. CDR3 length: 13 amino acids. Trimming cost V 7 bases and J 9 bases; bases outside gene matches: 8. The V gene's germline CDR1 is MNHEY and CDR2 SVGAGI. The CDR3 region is CASMAQGASTIYF. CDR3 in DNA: TGTGCCAGCATGGCCCAGGGGGCAAGCACCATATATTTT.

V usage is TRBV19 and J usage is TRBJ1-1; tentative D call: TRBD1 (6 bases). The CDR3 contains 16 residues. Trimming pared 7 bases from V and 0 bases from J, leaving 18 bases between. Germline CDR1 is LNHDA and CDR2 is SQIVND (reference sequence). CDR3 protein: CASKRSGANMNTEAFF. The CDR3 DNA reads TGTGCCAGTAAACGTTCAGGGGCCAACATGAACACTGAAGCTTTCTTT.

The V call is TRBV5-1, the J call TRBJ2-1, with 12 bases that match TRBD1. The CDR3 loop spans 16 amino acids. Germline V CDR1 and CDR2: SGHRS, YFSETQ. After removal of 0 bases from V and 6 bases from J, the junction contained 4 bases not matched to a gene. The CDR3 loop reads CASSLVRDRGLNEQFF. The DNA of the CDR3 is TGCGCCAGCAGCTTGGTCCGGGACAGGGGGCTCAATGAGCAGTTCTTC.

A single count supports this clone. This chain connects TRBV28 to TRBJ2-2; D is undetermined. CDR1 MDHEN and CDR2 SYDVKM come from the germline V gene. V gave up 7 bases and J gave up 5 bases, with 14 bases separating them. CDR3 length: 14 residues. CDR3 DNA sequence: TGTGCCAGCATTGGTGGCCATGGGACCGGGGAGCTGTTTTTT. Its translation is CASIGGHGTGELFF.

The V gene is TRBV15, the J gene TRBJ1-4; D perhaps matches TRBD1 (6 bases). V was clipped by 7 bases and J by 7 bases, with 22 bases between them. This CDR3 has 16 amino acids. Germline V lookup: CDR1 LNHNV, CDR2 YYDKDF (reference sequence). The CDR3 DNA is TGTGCCACCACCCAGACAAGGACAGCGTCGGGTGAAAAACTGTTTTTT. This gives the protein CATTQTRTASGEKLFF. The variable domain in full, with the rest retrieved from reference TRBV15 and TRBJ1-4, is DAMVIQNPRYQVTQFGKPVTLSCSQTLNHNVMYWYQQKSSQAPKLLFHYYDKDFNNEADTPDNFQSRRPNTSFCFLDIRSPGLGDTAMYLCATTQTRTASGEKLFFGSGTQLSVL.

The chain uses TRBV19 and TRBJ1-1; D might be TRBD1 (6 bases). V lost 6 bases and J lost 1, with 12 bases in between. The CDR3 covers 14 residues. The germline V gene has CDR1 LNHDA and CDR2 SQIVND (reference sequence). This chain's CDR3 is CASSPGAGNTEAFF. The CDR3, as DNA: TGTGCCAGTAGCCCGGGGGCCGGGAACACTGAAGCTTTCTTT.

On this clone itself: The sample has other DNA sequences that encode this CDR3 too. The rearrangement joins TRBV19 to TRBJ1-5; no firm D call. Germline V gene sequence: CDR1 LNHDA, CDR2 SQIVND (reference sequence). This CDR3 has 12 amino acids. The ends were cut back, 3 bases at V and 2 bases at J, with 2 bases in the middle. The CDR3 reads CASSIGNQPQHF. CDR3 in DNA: TGTGCCAGTAGTATTGGCAATCAGCCCCAGCATTTT.

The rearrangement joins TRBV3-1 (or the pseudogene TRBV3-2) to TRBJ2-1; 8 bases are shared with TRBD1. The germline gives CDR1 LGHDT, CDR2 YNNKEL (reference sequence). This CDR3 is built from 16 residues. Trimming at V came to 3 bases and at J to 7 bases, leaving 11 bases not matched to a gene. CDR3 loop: CASSHHPGQVSNEQFF. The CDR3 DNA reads TGTGCCAGCAGCCATCATCCGGGACAGGTCTCGAATGAGCAGTTCTTC.

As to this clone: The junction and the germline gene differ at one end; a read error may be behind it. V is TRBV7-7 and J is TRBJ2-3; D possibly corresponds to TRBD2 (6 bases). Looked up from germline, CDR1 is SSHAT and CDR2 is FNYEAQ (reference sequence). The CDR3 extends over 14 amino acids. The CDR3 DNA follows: TGTGCTAGCAGCTTGGCGGGGAGCACAGATACGCAGTATTTT. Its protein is CASSLAGSTDTQYF.

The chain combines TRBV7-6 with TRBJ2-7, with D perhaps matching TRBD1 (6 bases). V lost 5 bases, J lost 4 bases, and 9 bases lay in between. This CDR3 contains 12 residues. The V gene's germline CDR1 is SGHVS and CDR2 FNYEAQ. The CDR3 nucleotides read TGTGCCAGCAGCCGCGACAGGTACGAGCAGTACTTC. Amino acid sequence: CASSRDRYEQYF.

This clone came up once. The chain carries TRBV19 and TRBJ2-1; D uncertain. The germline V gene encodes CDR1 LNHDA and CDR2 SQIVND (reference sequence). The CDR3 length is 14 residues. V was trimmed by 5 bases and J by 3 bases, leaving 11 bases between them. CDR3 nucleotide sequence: TGTGCCAGTAGTCGGGCCCTCTACTACAATGAGCAGTTCTTC. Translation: CASSRALYYNEQFF. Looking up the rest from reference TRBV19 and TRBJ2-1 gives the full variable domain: DGGITQSPKYLFRKEGQNVTLSCEQNLNHDAMYWYRQDPGQGLRLIYYSQIVNDFQKGDIAEGYSVSREKKESFPLTVTSAQKNPTAFYLCASSRALYYNEQFFGPGTRLTVL.

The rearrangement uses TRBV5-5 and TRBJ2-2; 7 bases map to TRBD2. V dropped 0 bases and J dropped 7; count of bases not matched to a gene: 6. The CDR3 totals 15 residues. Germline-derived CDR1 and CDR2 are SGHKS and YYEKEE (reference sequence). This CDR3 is CASSLEAGWGGELFF. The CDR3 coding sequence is TGTGCCAGCAGCTTGGAAGCGGGGTGGGGCGGGGAGCTGTTTTTT.